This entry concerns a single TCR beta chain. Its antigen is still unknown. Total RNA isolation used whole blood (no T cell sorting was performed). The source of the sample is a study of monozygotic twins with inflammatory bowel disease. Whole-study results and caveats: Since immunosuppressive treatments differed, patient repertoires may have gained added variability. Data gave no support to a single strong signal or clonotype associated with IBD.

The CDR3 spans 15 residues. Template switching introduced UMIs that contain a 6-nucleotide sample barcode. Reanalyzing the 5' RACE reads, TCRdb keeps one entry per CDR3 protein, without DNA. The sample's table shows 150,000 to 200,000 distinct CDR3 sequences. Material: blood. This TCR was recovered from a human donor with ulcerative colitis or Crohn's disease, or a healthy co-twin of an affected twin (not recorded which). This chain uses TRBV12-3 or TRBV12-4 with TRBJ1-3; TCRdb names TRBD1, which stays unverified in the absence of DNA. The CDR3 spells CASRSTGYSGNTIYF.